This T cell receptor beta chain is drawn from a study of molecular identifiers for immune sequencing clone quantification. Study-wide findings and caveats: Clones above 20 RNA copies held over 98% of effector molecules, under 1% in naive cells.

This clonotype was recorded many times. What it recognizes is unknown. The CDR3 extends over 15 amino acids. CDR1 and CDR2 (germline): SGDLS, YYNGEE. V shed 0 bases and J shed 0 bases, with 7 bases lying between them. TCRdb passed the PCR reads through MiXCR, listing each CDR3 protein once. The sample carries about 300,000 distinct CDR3 sequences, about 22% recorded once. It was from about 19,000 to 1,100,000 sorted cells, with 10%, 30% or 50% RNA, that naive CD8 libraries came. The specimen was naive CD8+ T cells from blood, with Jurkat cell RNA spiked in. Subset given: FACS-sorted CD8+CD4-CCR7+CD45RA+ naive T cells. V usage is TRBV9 and J usage is TRBJ1-5, with D hard to call. The receptor was derived from a human donor in good health. Some libraries in this study had Jurkat cell RNA spiked in. The CDR3 is CASSVEEYSNQPQHF. CDR3 nucleotide sequence: TGTGCCAGCAGCGTAGAGGAATATAGCAATCAGCCCCAGCATTTT.